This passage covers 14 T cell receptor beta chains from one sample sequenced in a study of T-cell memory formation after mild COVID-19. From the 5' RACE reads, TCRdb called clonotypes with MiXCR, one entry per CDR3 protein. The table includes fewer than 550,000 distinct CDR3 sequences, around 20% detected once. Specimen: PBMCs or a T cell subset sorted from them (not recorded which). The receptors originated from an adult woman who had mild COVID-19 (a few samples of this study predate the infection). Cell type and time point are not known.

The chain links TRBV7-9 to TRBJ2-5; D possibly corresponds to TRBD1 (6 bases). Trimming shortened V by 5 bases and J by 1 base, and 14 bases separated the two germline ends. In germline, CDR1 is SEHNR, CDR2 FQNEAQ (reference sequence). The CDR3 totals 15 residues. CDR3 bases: TGTGCCAGCAGCGACGACAGGATGCTCCAAGAGACCCAGTACTTC. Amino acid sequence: CASSDDRMLQETQYF.

Written as DNA, the CDR3 is TGTGCCACCAGCAGAGACCCGGGCTTCCAGGAGACCCAGTACTTC. Its translation is CATSRDPGFQETQYF. V is TRBV15 and J is TRBJ2-5; D call uncertain. V was pared by 0 bases and J by 5 bases, with 13 bases between. The V gene's germline CDR1 is LNHNV and CDR2 YYDKDF (reference sequence). This CDR3 region has 15 residues. Together with reference TRBV15 and TRBJ2-5, the CDR3 gives the full variable domain: DAMVIQNPRYQVTQFGKPVTLSCSQTLNHNVMYWYQQKSSQAPKLLFHYYDKDFNNEADTPDNFQSRRPNTSFCFLDIRSPGLGDTAMYLCATSRDPGFQETQYFGPGTRLLVL.

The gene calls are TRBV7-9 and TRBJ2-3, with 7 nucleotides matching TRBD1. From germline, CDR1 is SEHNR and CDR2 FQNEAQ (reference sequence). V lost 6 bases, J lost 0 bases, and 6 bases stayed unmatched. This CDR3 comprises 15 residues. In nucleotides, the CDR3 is TGTGCCAGCAGACTCACAGGGGCTAGCACAGATACGCAGTATTTT. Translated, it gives CASRLTGASTDTQYF.

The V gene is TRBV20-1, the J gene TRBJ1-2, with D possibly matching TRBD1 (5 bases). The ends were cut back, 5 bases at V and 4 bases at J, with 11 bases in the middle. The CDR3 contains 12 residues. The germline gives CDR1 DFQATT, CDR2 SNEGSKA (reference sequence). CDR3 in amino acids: CSASGDSYGYTF. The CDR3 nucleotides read TGCAGTGCTTCCGGAGACAGCTATGGCTACACCTTC.

The CDR3 nucleotides read TGTGCCAGCAGCCAATACCAGGGCTGGAGGGCCTCCTACAATGAGCAGTTCTTC. Protein sequence: CASSQYQGWRASYNEQFF. The genes are TRBV3-1 and TRBJ2-1, with D perhaps matching TRBD2 (6 bases). Trimming cost V 2 bases and J 0 bases, with 17 bases left between them. Per germline, CDR1 LGHDT and CDR2 YNNKEL (reference sequence). The length of the CDR3 is 18 residues.

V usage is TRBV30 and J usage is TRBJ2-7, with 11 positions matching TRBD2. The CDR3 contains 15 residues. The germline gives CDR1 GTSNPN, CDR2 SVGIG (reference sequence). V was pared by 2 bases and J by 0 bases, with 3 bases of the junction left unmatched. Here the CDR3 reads CAWSTGLAGSYEQYF. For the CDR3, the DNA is TGTGCCTGGAGTACAGGACTAGCGGGCTCCTACGAGCAGTACTTC. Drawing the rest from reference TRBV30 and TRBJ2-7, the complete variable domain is SQTIHQWPATLVQPVGSPLSLECTVEGTSNPNLYWYRQAAGRGLQLLFYSVGIGQISSEVPQNLSASRPQDRQFILSSKKLLLSDSGFYLCAWSTGLAGSYEQYFGPGTRLTVT.

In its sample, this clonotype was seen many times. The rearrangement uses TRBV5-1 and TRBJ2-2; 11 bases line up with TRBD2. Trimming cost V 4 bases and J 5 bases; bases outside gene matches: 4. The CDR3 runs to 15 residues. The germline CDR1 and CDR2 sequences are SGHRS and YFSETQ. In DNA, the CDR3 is TGCGCCAGCAGCGCCACTAGCGGGGGTACCGGGGAGCTGTTTTTT. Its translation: CASSATSGGTGELFF.

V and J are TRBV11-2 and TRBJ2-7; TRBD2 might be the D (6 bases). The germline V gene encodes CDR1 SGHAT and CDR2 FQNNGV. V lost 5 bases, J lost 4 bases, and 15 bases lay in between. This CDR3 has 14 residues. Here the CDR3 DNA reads TGTGCCAGCAGCCACCTCCTAGCGAGGTACGAGCAGTACTTC. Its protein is CASSHLLARYEQYF.

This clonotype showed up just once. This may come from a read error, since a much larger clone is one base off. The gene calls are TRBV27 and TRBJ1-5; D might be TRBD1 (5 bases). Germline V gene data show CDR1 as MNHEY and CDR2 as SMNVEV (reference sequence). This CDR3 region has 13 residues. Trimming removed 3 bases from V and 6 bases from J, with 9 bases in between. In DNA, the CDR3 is TGTGCCAGCAGTTTTGGGGGGACTCAGCCCCAGCATTTT. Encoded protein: CASSFGGTQPQHF.

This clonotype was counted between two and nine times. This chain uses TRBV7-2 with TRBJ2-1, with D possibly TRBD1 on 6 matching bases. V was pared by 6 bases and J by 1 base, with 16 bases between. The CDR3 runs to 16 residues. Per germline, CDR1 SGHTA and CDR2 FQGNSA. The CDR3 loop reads CASSVTAGVSYNEQFF. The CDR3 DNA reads TGTGCCAGCAGTGTAACGGCAGGGGTTTCCTACAATGAGCAGTTCTTC.

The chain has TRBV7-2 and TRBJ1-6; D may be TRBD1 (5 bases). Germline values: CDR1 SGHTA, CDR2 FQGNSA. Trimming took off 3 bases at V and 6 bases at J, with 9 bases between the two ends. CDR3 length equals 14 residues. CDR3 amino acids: CASSLRQTNSPLHF. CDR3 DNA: TGTGCCAGCAGCTTGCGACAGACTAATTCACCCCTCCACTTT.

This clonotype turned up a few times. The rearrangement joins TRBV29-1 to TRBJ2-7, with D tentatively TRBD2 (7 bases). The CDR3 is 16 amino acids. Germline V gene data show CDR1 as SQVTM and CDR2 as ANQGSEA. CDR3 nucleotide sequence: TGCACCTTGGGGGGGCAGTACAAGCGCCGGTCCTACGAGCAGTACTTC. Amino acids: CTLGGQYKRRSYEQYF.

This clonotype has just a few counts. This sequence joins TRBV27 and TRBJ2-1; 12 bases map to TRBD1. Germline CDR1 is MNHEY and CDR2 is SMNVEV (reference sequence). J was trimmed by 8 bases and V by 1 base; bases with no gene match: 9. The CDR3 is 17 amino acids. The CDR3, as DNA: TGTGCCAGCAGTTTATTCCCCCGGGACAGGGGGCGCGATGAGCAGTTCTTC. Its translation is CASSLFPRDRGRDEQFF.

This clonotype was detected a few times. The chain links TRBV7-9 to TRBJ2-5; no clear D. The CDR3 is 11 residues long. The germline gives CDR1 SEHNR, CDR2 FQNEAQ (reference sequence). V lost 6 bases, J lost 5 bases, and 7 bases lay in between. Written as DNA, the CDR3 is TGTGCCAGCAGACGTCTGGAGACCCAGTACTTC. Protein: CASRRLETQYF.